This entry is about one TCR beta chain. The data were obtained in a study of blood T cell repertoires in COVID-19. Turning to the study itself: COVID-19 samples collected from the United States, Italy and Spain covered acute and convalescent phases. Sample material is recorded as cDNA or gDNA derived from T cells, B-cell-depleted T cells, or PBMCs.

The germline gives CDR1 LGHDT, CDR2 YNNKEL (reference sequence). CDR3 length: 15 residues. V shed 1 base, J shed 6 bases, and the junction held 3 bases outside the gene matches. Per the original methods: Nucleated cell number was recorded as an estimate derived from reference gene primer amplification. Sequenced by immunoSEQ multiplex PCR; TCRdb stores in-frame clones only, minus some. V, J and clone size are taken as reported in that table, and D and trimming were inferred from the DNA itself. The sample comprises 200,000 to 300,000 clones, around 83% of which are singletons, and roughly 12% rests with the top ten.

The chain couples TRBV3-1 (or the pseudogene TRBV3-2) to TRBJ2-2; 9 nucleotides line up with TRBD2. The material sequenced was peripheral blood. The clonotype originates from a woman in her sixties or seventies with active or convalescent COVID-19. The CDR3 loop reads CASSQVIAGAGELFF. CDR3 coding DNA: TGTGCCAGCAGCCAAGTTATAGCGGGGGCCGGGGAGCTGTTTTTT.